A selection of T cell receptor beta chains follows, all from one sample in a study of T-cell reconstitution after alpha-beta-depleted transplantation in children. Via MiXCR, TCRdb re-called the PCR reads, giving one row per CDR3 protein. The sample contains 190,000 or so distinct CDR3 sequences, less than 15% of which appear only once. Sequenced here: PBMCs from the stem cell graft donor, sampled from the stem cell graft. The receptor set was obtained from a human donor who donated a stem cell graft to a child with acute lymphoblastic leukemia. Both conserved end residues are trimmed from each CDR3. Part of the rows lack a size; the others show once, few, many or a class for expanded clones.

clone_size,v_call,cdr3_aa
NA,TRBV11-2,ASSLVIVSSGSVSEQF
many,TRBV5-1,ASSLETGGKEPQH
many,TRBV7-2,ASSSQMNYGYT
many,TRBV28,ASSGGWGEKLF
few,TRBV28,ASSPQGRDTQY
NA,TRBV19,ASRDREMNTEAF
many,TRBV9,ASSLRQRGGLLDTQY
many,TRBV9,ASSLGLAGTRTDTQY
many,TRBV9,ASSSHRGGRENEQF
many,TRBV24-1,ATSDASARGEDGYT
NA,TRBV20-1,SARDAGTDYEQY
many,TRBV6-1,ASSVGLAGAGDTQY
many,TRBV12-3/TRBV12-4,ASSQWRVGEQY
NA,TRBV19,ASSRRQGASGNTIY
many,TRBV4-2,ASSVSGGRTEAF
many,TRBV12-3/TRBV12-4,ASSLLVGNYGYT
many,TRBV29-1,SVLRVGGTEAF
many,TRBV5-6,ASSFTETYTEAF